This entry is about one TCR beta chain. Its antigen is as yet unknown. Other DNA sequences of this sample code for an identical CDR3. These data belong to a study of T cell responses to AZD1222 COVID-19 vaccine. Study observations and caveats: In all cases, repertoires were sampled only after the peak T cell response.

Clones were read by immunoSEQ multiplex PCR, and TCRdb kept only the in-frame ones, dropping some. The data show about 90,000 clones, about 93% seen once. This CDR3 has 15 residues. Between the trimmed V and J ends, which lost 2 bases and 0 bases, there was a span of 7 bases. Germline CDR1 reads SNHLY; CDR2 reads FYNNEI. The rearrangement joins TRBV2 to TRBJ1-4; D gene unclear. This TCR was sampled from an adult in good health. Source: peripheral blood, taken on day 0 of MenACWY control vaccination. This CDR3 reads CASSERSATNEKLFF. CDR3 DNA: TGTGCCAGCAGTGAAAGGTCAGCAACTAATGAAAAACTGTTTTTT. The full variable domain, completed using reference TRBV2 and TRBJ1-4, is EPEVTQTPSHQVTQMGQEVILRCVPISNHLYFYWYRQILGQKVEFLVSFYNNEISEKSEIFDDQFSVERPDGSNFTLKIRSTKLEDSAMYFCASSERSATNEKLFFGSGTQLSVL.